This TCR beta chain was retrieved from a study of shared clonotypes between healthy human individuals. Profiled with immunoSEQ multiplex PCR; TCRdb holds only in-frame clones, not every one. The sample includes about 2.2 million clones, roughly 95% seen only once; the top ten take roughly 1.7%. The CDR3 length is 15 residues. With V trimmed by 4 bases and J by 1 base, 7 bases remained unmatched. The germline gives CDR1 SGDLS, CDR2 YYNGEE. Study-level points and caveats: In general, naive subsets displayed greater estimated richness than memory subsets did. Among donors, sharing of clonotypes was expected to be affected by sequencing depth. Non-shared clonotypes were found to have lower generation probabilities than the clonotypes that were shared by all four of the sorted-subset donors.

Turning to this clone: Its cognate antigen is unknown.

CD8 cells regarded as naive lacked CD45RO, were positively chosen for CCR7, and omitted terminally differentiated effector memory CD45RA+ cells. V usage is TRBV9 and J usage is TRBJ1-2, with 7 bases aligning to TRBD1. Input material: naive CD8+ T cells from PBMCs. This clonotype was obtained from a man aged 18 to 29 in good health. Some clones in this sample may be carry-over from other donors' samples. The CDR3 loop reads CASSRRDRLNYGYTF. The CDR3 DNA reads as TGTGCCAGCAGCCGTAGGGACAGACTTAACTATGGCTACACCTTC.